This TCR beta chain was captured by sequencing in a study of Ad26.COV2.S vaccination and SARS-CoV-2 variants (dated by TCRdb to about 2021). For the wider study: Donors in the vaccine arm were drawn from COV1001, a multicentre, randomized, double-blind, placebo-controlled phase I-IIa trial testing Ad26.COV2.S in healthy adults. A total of around 32 samples were included in the TCR-sequenced set, comprising roughly 20 Ad26.COV2.S vaccine recipients, 5 placebo recipients and 8 SARS-CoV-2 convalescent individuals. Throughout the experiments and outcome assessment, investigators stayed blinded to trial group allocation. Sequencing of the TCRbeta repertoire served to evaluate the specificity and breadth of SARS-CoV-2-reactive T cell receptors following Ad26.COV2.S vaccination. Participants in the trial were split at random into five groups of five each, receiving low-dose or high-dose Ad26.COV2.S once or twice, or else placebo on both occasions. Ad26.COV2.S was administered intramuscularly at a dose of 5x10^10 or 1x10^11 viral particles, either as one shot or as two shots given 56 days apart. Overall results and qualifications from the work: According to the authors, total T cell responses may have been underestimated by the TCR breadth and depth analyses. Substantial breadth of spike-specific CD8+ and CD4+ T cell responses was reported after vaccination. The study was not powered for comparison of responses between vaccine doses or regimens. Spike-specific TCR breadth was higher in Ad26.COV2.S recipients than in placebo recipients (P = 0.0014). Vaccine and placebo recipients had similar non-spike TCR breadth, a finding consistent with the vaccine containing only spike.

The treatment or condition label, read with the paper, signifies: some 19 received Ad26.COV2.S at low or high dose, single or two shots; about 5 received placebo; per-sample allocation not given. Repertoires of vaccine and placebo recipients were sequenced from samples collected on day 63 after the first injection. Between 29 July and 7 August 2020, Cohort 1b enrolled about two dozen adults aged 18-55 years at one site in Boston, USA. As a vaccine, Ad26.COV2.S was a replication-incompetent adenovirus type 26 vector that expressed a prefusion-stabilized SARS-CoV-2 spike protein derived from the original Wuhan strain. For this clone: This receptor's antigen is unknown. No quality values exist for individual bases; no much larger clone is one base distant.

According to the germline V gene, CDR1 reads MGHDK and CDR2 reads SYGVNS. Germline trimming amounts to 3 bases on V and 5 bases on J, with 7 as the count of junction bases outside the gene matches. From the cysteine through the phenylalanine, the CDR3 covers 15 amino acids. Left in the record is the CDR3 DNA by itself, 45 bases read in frame from the first base. The immunoSEQ Assay was the method used to sequence TCRbeta CDR3 regions. After extraction, genomic DNA underwent amplification by bias-controlled multiplex PCR, followed by high-throughput sequencing. As for how the authors treated the data: To quantify the absolute abundance of every unique TCRbeta CDR3 region, sequences were collapsed and filtered. T cell fraction was estimated by normalizing TCRbeta template counts to usable DNA, with usable DNA measured through amplification of reference genes found in all nucleated cells. Repertoire TCRs were annotated as SARS-CoV-2-specific when V gene, CDR3 amino acid sequence and J gene were exactly matched to a known reactive TCR set. The reference SARS-CoV-2 TCR set was derived from MIRA and filtered for enrichment in COVID-19-positive ImmuneCODE repertoires, a step that removed public or cross-reactive TCRs. Based on the MIRA antigens, annotated TCRs were further analysed at the level of specific ORF or position within ORF. Breadth was defined as the number of annotated unique rearrangements divided by the total number of unique productive rearrangements, and depth was defined as the summed frequency of the annotated unique rearrangements. Two-sided Wilcoxon rank-sum tests were applied when comparing TCR breadth between groups. In its TCRdb copy, this immuneACCESS table keeps in-frame sequences only and misses some clones. Where compared with another copy, unresolved V genes explain less than half of these, and the others have no known cause. For V, J and clone size, that table is used; D and trimming come from the DNA. This sample holds hundreds of thousands of clones; roughly nine tenths were observed only once. Of the sample, over 1.3% is held by the ten largest clones.

The sequence links TRBV25-1 to TRBJ2-5, and 9 bases in between align with TRBD2. This clonotype was sampled from a person between 18 and 60 years old who received the Ad26.COV2.S COVID-19 vaccine or a placebo. The sequencing used peripheral blood, collected in a trial of Ad26.COV2.S vaccine versus placebo. The CDR3 region has the sequence CASSERGGFKETQYF. The sequenced DNA: TGTGCCAGCAGTGAGCGGGGGGGCTTTAAGGAGACCCAGTACTTC. Reference TRBV25-1 and TRBJ2-5 proteins supply the regions before and after the CDR3; the full variable domain is: EADIYQTPRYLVIGTGKKITLECSQTMGHDKMYWYQQDPGMELHLIHYSYGVNSTEKGDLSSESTVSRIRTEHFPLTLESARPSHTSQYLCASSERGGFKETQYFGPGTRLLVL.